Following are 2 T cell receptor beta chains from one sample sequenced in a study of graft-versus-host responses after intestinal transplantation. This table comes from immunoSEQ multiplex PCR, and its TCRdb copy is limited to in-frame clones, with some not included. The sample shows over 75,000 clones, 85% to 95% of them seen only once. The antigens of these receptors remain unknown. The source material was unstimulated CD8+ T cells sorted from spleen or lymph node cells, sampled before transplant. Receptor source: a human donor who was the organ donor for an intestinal transplant.

The chain uses TRBV15 and TRBJ2-7; 9 bases agree with TRBD1. The CDR3 is 17 residues long. J gave up 3 bases and V 1 base, and 10 bases lay outside the gene matches. Germline V lookup: CDR1 LNHNV, CDR2 YYDKDF (reference sequence). The CDR3 region has the DNA TGTGCCACCAGCAGAGTGGTCTCCGGGACAGGGTTCTACGAGCAGTACTTC. It yields the protein CATSRVVSGTGFYEQYF.

The V gene is TRBV30, the J gene TRBJ2-1, with 9 bases fitting TRBD2. Germline V lookup: CDR1 GTSNPN, CDR2 SVGIG (reference sequence). This CDR3 has 15 amino acids. After removal of 3 bases from V and 6 bases from J, the junction contained 9 bases not matched to a gene. The CDR3 DNA reads as TGTGCCTGGAGAGAGATAGCGGGAGAGGGCAATGAGCAGTTCTTC. It specifies CAWREIAGEGNEQFF.